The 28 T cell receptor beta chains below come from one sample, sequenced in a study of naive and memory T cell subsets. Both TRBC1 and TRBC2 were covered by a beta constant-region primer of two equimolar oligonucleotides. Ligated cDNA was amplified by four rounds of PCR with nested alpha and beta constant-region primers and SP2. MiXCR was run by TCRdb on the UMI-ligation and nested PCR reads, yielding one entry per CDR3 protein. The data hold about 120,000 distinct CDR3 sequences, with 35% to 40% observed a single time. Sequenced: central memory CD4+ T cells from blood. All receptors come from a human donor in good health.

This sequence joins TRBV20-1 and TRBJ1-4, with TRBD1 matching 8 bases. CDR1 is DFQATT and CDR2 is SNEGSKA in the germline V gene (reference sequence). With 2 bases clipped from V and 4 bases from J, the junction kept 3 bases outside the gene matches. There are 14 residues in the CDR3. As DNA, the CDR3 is TGCAGTGCTAGAAACAGGGGGGGTAATGAAAAACTGTTTTTT. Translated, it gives CSARNRGGNEKLFF.

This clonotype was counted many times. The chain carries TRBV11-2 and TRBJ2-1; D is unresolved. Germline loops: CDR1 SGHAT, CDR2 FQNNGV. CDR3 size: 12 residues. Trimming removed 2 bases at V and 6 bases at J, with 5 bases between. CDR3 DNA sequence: TGTGCCAGCAGCTTACTTGGCAATGAGCAGTTCTTC. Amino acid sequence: CASSLLGNEQFF.

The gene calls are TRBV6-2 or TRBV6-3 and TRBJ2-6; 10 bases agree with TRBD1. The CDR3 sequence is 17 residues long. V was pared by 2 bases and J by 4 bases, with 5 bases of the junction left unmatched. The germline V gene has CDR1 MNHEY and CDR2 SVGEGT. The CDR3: CASSYGTGVFGANVLTF. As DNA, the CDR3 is TGTGCCAGCAGTTACGGGACAGGGGTGTTCGGGGCCAACGTCCTGACTTTC.

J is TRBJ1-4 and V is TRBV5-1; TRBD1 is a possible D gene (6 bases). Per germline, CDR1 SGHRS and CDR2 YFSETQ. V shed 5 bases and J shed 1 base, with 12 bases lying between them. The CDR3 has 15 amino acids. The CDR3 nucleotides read TGCGCCAGCAGTCGGTGGGGGCAAACTAATGAAAAACTGTTTTTT. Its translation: CASSRWGQTNEKLFF.

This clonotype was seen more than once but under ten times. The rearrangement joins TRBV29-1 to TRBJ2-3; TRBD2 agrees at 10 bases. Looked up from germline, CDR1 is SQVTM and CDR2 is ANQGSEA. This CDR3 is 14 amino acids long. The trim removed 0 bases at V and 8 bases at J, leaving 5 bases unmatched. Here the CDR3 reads CSVEDPSGRTTQYF. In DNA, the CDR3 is TGCAGCGTTGAAGATCCTAGCGGGAGAACTACGCAGTATTTT.

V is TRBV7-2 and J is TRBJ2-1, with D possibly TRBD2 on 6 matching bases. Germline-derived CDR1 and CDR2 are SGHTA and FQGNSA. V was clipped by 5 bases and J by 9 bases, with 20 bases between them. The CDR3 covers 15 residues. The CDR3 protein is CASSPRLGRFGEQFF. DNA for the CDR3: TGTGCCAGCAGCCCCCGACTAGGGAGGTTCGGTGAGCAGTTCTTC.

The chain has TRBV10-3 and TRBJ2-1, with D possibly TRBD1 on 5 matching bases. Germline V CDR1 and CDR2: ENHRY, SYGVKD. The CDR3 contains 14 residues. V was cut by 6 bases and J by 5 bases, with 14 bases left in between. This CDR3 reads CAIRGDTENNEQFF. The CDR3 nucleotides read TGTGCCATCAGAGGGGATACAGAGAACAATGAGCAGTTCTTC.

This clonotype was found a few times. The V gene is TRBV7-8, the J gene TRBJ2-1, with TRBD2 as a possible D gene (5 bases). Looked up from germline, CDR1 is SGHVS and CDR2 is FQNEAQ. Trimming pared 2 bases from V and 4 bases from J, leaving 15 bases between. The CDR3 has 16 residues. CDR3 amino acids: CASSLMAGGGYNEQFF. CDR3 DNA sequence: TGTGCCAGCAGCTTAATGGCCGGAGGTGGATACAATGAGCAGTTCTTC.

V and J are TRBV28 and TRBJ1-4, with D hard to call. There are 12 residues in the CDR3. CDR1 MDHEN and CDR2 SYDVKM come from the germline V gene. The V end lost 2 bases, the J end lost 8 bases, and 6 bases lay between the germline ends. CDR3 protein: CASSLRREKLFF. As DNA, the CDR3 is TGTGCCAGCAGTTTACGAAGGGAAAAACTGTTTTTT. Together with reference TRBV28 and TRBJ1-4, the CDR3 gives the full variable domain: DVKVTQSSRYLVKRTGEKVFLECVQDMDHENMFWYRQDPGLGLRLIYFSYDVKMKEKGDIPEGYSVSREKKERFSLILESASTNQTSMYLCASSLRREKLFFGSGTQLSVL.

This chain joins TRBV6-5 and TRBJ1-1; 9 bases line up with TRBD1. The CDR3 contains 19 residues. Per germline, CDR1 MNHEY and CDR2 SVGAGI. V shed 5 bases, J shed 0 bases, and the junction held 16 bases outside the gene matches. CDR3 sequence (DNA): TGTGCCAGCAGTAGTTCGGTCTTCACAGGGGGCCGAATGAACACTGAAGCTTTCTTT. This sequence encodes CASSSSVFTGGRMNTEAFF.

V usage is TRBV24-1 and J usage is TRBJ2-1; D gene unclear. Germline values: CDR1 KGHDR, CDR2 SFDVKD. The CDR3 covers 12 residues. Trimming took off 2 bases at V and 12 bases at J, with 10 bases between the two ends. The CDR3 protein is CATSDWKGGQFF. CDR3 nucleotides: TGTGCCACCAGTGATTGGAAGGGCGGGCAGTTCTTC.

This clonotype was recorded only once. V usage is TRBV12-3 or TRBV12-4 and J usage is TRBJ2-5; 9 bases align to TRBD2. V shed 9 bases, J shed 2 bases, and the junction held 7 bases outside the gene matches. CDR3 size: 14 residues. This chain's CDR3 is CASKLAGVQETQYF. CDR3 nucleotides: TGTGCCAGTAAACTAGCGGGTGTACAAGAGACCCAGTACTTC.

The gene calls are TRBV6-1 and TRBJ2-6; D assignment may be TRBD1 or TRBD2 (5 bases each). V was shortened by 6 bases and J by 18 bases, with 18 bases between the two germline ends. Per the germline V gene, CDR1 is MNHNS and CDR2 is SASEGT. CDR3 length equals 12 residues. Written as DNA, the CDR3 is TGTGCCAGCAGAGAACATGGGGGTGGAGAGACTTTC. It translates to CASREHGGGETF.

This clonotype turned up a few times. The CDR3 DNA reads as TGTGCCAGCAGTTACTCCACAGAGCGGAACACCATATATTTT. Translated, it gives CASSYSTERNTIYF. J is TRBJ1-3 and V is TRBV6-2 or TRBV6-3, with no clear D. The length of the CDR3 is 14 residues. Trimming cost V 0 bases and J 7 bases, with 10 bases left between them. Germline CDR1 and CDR2: MNHEY and SVGEGT.

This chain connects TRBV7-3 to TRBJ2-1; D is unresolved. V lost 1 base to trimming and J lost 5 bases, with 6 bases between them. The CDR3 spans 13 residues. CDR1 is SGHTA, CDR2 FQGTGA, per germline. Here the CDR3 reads CASSLSRDNEQFF. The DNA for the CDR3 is TGTGCCAGCAGCTTAAGTAGGGACAATGAGCAGTTCTTC.

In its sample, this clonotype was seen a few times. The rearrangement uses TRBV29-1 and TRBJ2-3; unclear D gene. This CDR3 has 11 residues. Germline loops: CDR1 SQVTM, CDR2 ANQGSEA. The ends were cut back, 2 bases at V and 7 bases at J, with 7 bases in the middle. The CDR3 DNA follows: TGCAGCGTTGAAAAAGGGAATACGCAGTATTTT. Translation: CSVEKGNTQYF.

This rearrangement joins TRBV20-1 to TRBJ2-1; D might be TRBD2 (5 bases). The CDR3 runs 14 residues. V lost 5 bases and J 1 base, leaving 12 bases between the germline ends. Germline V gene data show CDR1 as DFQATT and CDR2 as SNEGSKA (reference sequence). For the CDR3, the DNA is TGCAGTGCTCAGACTGGCGGGTCCTACAATGAGCAGTTCTTC. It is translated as CSAQTGGSYNEQFF.

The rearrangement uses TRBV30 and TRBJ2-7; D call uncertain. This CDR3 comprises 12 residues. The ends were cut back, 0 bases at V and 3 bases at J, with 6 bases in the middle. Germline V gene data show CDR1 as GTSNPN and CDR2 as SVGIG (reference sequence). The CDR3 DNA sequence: TGTGCCTGGAGTGTAACGTACTACGAGCAGTACTTC. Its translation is CAWSVTYYEQYF. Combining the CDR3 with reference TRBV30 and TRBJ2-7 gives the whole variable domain SQTIHQWPATLVQPVGSPLSLECTVEGTSNPNLYWYRQAAGRGLQLLFYSVGIGQISSEVPQNLSASRPQDRQFILSSKKLLLSDSGFYLCAWSVTYYEQYFGPGTRLTVT.

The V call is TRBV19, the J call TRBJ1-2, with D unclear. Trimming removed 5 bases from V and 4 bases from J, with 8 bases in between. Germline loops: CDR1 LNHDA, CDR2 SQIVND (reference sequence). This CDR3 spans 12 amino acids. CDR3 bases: TGTGCCAGTAGTCCCGACATCTATGGCTACACCTTC. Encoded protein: CASSPDIYGYTF.

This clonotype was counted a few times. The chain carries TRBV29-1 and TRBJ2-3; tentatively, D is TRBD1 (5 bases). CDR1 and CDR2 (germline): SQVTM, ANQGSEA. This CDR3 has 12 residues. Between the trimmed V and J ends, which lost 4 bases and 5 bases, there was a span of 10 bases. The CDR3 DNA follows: TGCAGCGTTGGGGGCGCCGAAGATACGCAGTATTTT. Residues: CSVGGAEDTQYF.

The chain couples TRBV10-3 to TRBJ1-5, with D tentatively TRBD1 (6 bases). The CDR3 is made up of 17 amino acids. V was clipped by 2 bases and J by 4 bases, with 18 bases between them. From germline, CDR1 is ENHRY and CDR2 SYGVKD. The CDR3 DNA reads TGTGCCATCAGTGAGGCCCCCGGGAGGGGGTCGAATCAGCCCCAGCATTTT. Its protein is CAISEAPGRGSNQPQHF.

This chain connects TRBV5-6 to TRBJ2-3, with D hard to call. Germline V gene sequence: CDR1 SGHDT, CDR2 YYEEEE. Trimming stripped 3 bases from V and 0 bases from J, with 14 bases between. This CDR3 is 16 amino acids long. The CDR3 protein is CASSSRLKRSTDTQYF. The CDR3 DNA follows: TGTGCCAGCAGCTCGCGACTGAAACGTAGCACAGATACGCAGTATTTT.

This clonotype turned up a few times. The CDR3 here is CSVAESSNQPQHF. The DNA for the CDR3 is TGCAGCGTTGCTGAGTCTAGCAATCAGCCCCAGCATTTT. This chain joins TRBV29-1 and TRBJ1-5; D remains unclear. Trimming shortened V by 4 bases and J by 0 bases, and 7 bases separated the two germline ends. Germline V lookup: CDR1 SQVTM, CDR2 ANQGSEA. The CDR3 has 13 amino acids.

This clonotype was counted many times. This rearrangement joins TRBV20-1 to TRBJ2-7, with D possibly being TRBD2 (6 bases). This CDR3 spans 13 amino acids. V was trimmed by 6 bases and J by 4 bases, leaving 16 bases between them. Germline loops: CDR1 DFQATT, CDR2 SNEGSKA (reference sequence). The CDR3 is CSAPRDGSYEQYF. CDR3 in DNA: TGCAGTGCCCCCCGGGACGGGAGTTACGAGCAGTACTTC.

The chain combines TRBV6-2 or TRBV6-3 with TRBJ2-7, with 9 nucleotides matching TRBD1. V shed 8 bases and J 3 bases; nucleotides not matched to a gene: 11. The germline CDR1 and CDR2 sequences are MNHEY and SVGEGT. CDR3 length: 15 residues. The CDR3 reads CASGENRGRVYEQYF. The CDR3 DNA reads TGTGCCAGCGGAGAAAACAGGGGGCGCGTCTACGAGCAGTACTTC.

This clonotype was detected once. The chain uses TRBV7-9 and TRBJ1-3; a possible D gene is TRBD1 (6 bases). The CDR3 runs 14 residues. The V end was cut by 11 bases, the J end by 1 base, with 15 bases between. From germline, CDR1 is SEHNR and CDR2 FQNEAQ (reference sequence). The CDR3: CAYPGAPSGNTIYF. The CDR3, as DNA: TGTGCCTACCCAGGGGCACCATCTGGAAACACCATATATTTT.

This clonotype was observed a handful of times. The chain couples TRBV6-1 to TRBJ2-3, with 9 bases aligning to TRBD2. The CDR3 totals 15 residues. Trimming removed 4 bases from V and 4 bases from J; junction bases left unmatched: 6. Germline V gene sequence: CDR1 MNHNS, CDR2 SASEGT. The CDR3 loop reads CASSVVAGAADTQYF. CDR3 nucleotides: TGTGCCAGCAGTGTTGTAGCGGGAGCCGCAGATACGCAGTATTTT.

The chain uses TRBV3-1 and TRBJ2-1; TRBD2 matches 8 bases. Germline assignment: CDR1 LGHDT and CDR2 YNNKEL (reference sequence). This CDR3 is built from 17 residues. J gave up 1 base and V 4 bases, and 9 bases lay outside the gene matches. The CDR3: CASSLGGGGSSYNEQFF. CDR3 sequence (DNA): TGTGCCAGCAGCCTCGGGGGGGGCGGGAGTTCCTACAATGAGCAGTTCTTC.